The entry below describes one T cell receptor beta chain. The sample belongs to a study of CD8 T cells in Susac syndrome. The authors carried out high-throughput sequencing of TCR beta. They applied it to CD8+ and CD4+ T cells obtained from blood. It was treatment-naive patients with stable or active relapsing-remitting disease who made up the multiple sclerosis controls. CD8+ and CD4+ T cells were negatively isolated; TEMRA cells were FACS-enriched. The CDR3 is 15 residues long. J was trimmed by 5 bases and V by 1 base; bases with no gene match: 2. cDNA came from about 0.5 to 1 ug RNA primed by random hexamers. Amplification of TCR beta CDR3 was carried out by immunoSEQ multiplex PCR, which covered 54 Vbeta and 13 Jbeta segments. Via MiXCR, TCRdb re-called the immunoSEQ multiplex PCR reads, giving one row per CDR3 protein. Found here are approximately 150,000 distinct CDR3 sequences, roughly 95% of them singletons; the top ten hold 0.075% to 0.095%.

The sequenced material came from CD4+ T cells from PBMCs. This chain links TRBV12-3 or TRBV12-4 with TRBJ1-4; 9 bases map to TRBD1. This TCR came from a human donor with multiple sclerosis. CDR3 coding DNA: TGTGCCAGCAGTTTAGTGGGGACAGGGAATGAAAAACTGTTTTTT. As protein: CASSLVGTGNEKLFF.